The text below deals with one TCR beta chain. What it recognizes is unknown. Tumor samples were obtained before definitive surgery or chemotherapy. This record comes from a study of high-grade serous ovarian cancer treatment subgroups. The table came from immunoSEQ multiplex PCR; TCRdb's copy has only in-frame clones and leaves some out. The sample includes approximately 6,600 clones, roughly 78% seen only once; the top ten take over 5.5%. CDR3 length: 16 residues. The V segment lost 5 bases and the J segment 6 bases; nucleotides outside the gene matches: 13. The germline V gene encodes CDR1 LNHDA and CDR2 SQIVND (reference sequence). General study points: Same-patient tumor repertoires overlapped at roughly 0.095 to 0.8; different patients barely overlapped. Repertoire analysis covered CDR3 alone, not CDR1 or CDR2.

This clonotype was obtained from a human donor with high-grade serous ovarian cancer. The chain has TRBV19 and TRBJ1-1, with 9 bases that match TRBD1. The sample was tumor tissue. The CDR3 coding sequence is TGTGCCAGTAGTTCATTCTTACAGGGGGCGATCCCTGAAGCTTTCTTT. It is translated as CASSSFLQGAIPEAFF.